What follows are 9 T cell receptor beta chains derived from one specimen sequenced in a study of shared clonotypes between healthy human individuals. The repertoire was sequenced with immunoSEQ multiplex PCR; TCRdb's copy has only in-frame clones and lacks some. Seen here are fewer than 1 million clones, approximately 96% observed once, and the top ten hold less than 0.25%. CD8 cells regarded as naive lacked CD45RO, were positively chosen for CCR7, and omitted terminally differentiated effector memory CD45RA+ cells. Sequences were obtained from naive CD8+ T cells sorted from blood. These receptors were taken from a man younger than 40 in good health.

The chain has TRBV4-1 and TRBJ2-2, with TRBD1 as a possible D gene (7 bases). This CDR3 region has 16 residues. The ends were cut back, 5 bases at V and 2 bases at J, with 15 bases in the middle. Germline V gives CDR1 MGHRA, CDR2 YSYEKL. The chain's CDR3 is CASSSQGEANTGELFF. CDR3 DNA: TGCGCCAGCAGCTCCCAGGGGGAGGCTAACACCGGGGAGCTGTTTTTT.

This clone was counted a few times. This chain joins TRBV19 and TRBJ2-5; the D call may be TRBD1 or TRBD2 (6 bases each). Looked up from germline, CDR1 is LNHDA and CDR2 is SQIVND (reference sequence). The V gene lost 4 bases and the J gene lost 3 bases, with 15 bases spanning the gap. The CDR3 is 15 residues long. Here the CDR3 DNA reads TGTGCCAGTAGTACCCCCATCGGGGGCGAAGAGACCCAGTACTTC. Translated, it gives CASSTPIGGEETQYF.

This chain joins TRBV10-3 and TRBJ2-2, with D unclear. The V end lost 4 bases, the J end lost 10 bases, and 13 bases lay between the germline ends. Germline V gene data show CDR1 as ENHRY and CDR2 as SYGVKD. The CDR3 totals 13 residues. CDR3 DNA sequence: TGTGCCATCAGTGCCGACCACCCGGCGGAGCTGTTTTTT. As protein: CAISADHPAELFF.

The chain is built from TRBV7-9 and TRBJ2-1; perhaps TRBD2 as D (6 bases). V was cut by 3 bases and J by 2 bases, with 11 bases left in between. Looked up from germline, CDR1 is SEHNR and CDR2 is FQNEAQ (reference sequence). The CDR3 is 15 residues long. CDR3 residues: CASSFTAGTYNEQFF. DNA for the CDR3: TGTGCCAGCAGCTTTACTGCGGGGACCTACAATGAGCAGTTCTTC.

CDR3 in amino acids: CASSQEPGTSGYEQYF. CDR3 DNA sequence: TGTGCCAGCAGCCAAGAGCCCGGGACTAGCGGCTACGAGCAGTACTTC. J is TRBJ2-7 and V is TRBV4-2; 11 nucleotides match TRBD2. Looked up from germline, CDR1 is LGHNA and CDR2 is YNFKEQ. This CDR3 contains 16 residues. Unmatched junction bases numbered 4, after V lost 0 bases and J lost 3 bases.

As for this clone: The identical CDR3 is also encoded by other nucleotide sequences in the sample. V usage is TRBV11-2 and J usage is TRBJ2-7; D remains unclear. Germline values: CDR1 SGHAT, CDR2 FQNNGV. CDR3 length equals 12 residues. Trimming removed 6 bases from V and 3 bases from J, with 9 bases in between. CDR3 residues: CASRAGYYEQYF. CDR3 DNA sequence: TGTGCCAGCAGAGCCGGGTACTACGAGCAGTACTTC.

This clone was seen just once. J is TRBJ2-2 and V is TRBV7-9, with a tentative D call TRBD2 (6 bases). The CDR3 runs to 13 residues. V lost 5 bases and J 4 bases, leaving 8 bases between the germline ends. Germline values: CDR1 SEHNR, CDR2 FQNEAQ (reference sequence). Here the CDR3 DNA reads TGTGCCAGCAGCACTAGCACCACCGGGGAGCTGTTTTTT. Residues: CASSTSTTGELFF.

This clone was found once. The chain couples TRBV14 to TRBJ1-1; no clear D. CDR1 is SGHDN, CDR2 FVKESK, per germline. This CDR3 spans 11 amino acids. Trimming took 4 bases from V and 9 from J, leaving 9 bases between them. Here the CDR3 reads CASSPIGQAFF. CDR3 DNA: TGTGCCAGCAGCCCAATAGGCCAAGCTTTCTTT.

The CDR3 DNA reads TGTGCCAGCAGCTCTGCCGACAGGCAGTTCGAGCAGTACTTC. It translates to CASSSADRQFEQYF. The gene calls are TRBV13 and TRBJ2-7; D may be TRBD1 (6 bases). The CDR3 has 14 residues. The germline V gene encodes CDR1 PRHDT and CDR2 FYEKMQ (reference sequence). V was pared by 4 bases and J by 6 bases, with 16 bases between.